These T cell receptor beta chains were read from a single sample in a study of blood T cell repertoires in COVID-19. Clones were read by immunoSEQ multiplex PCR, and TCRdb kept only the in-frame ones, dropping some. The data contain about 150,000 clones, 88% of them singletons. Sequenced material: PBMCs or T cells enriched from blood (not recorded which). These receptors all come from a woman between 50 and 59 years old who had recovered from COVID-19. The CDR3 runs from the conserved cysteine through the conserved F or W. Each record gives: D gene, V gene, clone size, J gene, CDR3 DNA, CDR3 protein. D genes are given only for firm matches. Clone size is not always given. Where it is, it says once, few, many or a class for expanded clones.

d_call: TRBD1
v_call: TRBV5-1
clone_size: NA
j_call: TRBJ2-3
cdr3_nt: TGCGCCAGCAGCACCGGACAGGGCACAGATACGCAGTATTTT
cdr3_aa: CASSTGQGTDTQYF

d_call: NA
v_call: TRBV19
clone_size: few
j_call: TRBJ1-2
cdr3_nt: TGTGCCAGTAGGCAAACAGGATTGGATGGCTACACCTTC
cdr3_aa: CASRQTGLDGYTF

d_call: NA
v_call: TRBV2
clone_size: NA
j_call: TRBJ1-5
cdr3_nt: TGTGCCAGCAGTGAGGGAGTATCCAATCAGCCCCAGCATTTT
cdr3_aa: CASSEGVSNQPQHF

d_call: NA
v_call: TRBV6-6
clone_size: NA
j_call: TRBJ1-2
cdr3_nt: TGTGCCAGCAGTTACCCCGACACCTATGGCTACACCTTC
cdr3_aa: CASSYPDTYGYTF

d_call: TRBD1
v_call: TRBV5-4
clone_size: NA
j_call: TRBJ1-2
cdr3_nt: TGTGCCAGCAGCTCCGACAGGGGGAATGGCTACACCTTC
cdr3_aa: CASSSDRGNGYTF

d_call: TRBD1
v_call: TRBV24-1
clone_size: NA
j_call: TRBJ1-2
cdr3_nt: TGTGCCACCAGTGCCGGGACAGGGAGATCCTTAGGTGGCTACACCTTC
cdr3_aa: CATSAGTGRSLGGYTF

d_call: NA
v_call: TRBV6-4
clone_size: NA
j_call: TRBJ2-2
cdr3_nt: TGTGCCAGCAAAGAGACTGTGAACACCGGGGAGCTGTTTTTT
cdr3_aa: CASKETVNTGELFF

d_call: NA
v_call: TRBV11-2
clone_size: NA
j_call: TRBJ1-5
cdr3_nt: TGTGCCAGCAGCTTAAGTACGGCGGGCAATCAGCCCCAGCATTTT
cdr3_aa: CASSLSTAGNQPQHF

d_call: NA
v_call: TRBV9
clone_size: NA
j_call: TRBJ1-2
cdr3_nt: TGTGCCAGCAGCCCTCGCCAGGTTAACTATGGCTACACCTTC
cdr3_aa: CASSPRQVNYGYTF

d_call: NA
v_call: TRBV7-2
clone_size: NA
j_call: TRBJ2-2
cdr3_nt: TGTGCCAGCACCTACGGGGGACCCGCCGGGGAGCTGTTTTTT
cdr3_aa: CASTYGGPAGELFF

d_call: NA
v_call: TRBV7-2
clone_size: NA
j_call: TRBJ2-6
cdr3_nt: TGTGCCAGCAGCTTTTCCGGGGATGGGGCCAACGTCCTGACTTTC
cdr3_aa: CASSFSGDGANVLTF

d_call: NA
v_call: TRBV29-1
clone_size: NA
j_call: TRBJ1-4
cdr3_nt: TGCAGCGTTGAAGCCAATACCGGGACAAAAGATGAAAAACTGTTTTTT
cdr3_aa: CSVEANTGTKDEKLFF

d_call: NA
v_call: TRBV7-3
clone_size: once
j_call: TRBJ2-1
cdr3_nt: TGTGCCAGCAGCTTAGGGGTGGAGGGAGAGCAGTTCTTC
cdr3_aa: CASSLGVEGEQFF

d_call: TRBD2
v_call: TRBV5-4
clone_size: few
j_call: TRBJ2-7
cdr3_nt: TGTGCCAGCAGCTCTCTAGCGGGGGTTGACTACGAGCAGTACTTC
cdr3_aa: CASSSLAGVDYEQYF

d_call: TRBD1
v_call: TRBV23-1
clone_size: NA
j_call: TRBJ1-2
cdr3_nt: TGCGCCAGCAGTCAATATGGACAGGCCGACCTTTGCTACACCTTC
cdr3_aa: CASSQYGQADLCYTF

d_call: TRBD2
v_call: TRBV2
clone_size: NA
j_call: TRBJ2-3
cdr3_nt: TGTGCCAGCAGTTACAGGGACCCGGGGGGGGATACGCAGTATTTT
cdr3_aa: CASSYRDPGGDTQYF

d_call: NA
v_call: TRBV7-9
clone_size: NA
j_call: TRBJ1-2
cdr3_nt: TGTGCCCCCGGAGGGCAGCCCGGGGGCTACACCTTC
cdr3_aa: CAPGGQPGGYTF

d_call: NA
v_call: TRBV11-2
clone_size: NA
j_call: TRBJ2-7
cdr3_nt: TGTGCCAGCAGCCCGGGCGACAGGCCGAGCGAGCAGTACTTC
cdr3_aa: CASSPGDRPSEQYF

d_call: TRBD1
v_call: TRBV5-1
clone_size: NA
j_call: TRBJ1-2
cdr3_nt: TGCGCCAGCAGCCCCCCCGGGACAGCAAACTATGGCTACACCTTC
cdr3_aa: CASSPPGTANYGYTF

d_call: NA
v_call: TRBV6-5
clone_size: once
j_call: TRBJ1-3
cdr3_nt: TGTGCCAGCAGTACCCGACAGGCTGGAAACACCATATATTTT
cdr3_aa: CASSTRQAGNTIYF

d_call: TRBD1
v_call: TRBV2
clone_size: NA
j_call: TRBJ2-1
cdr3_nt: TGTGCCAGCAGATCCGGGACAGGGGCCTACAATGAGCAGTTCTTC
cdr3_aa: CASRSGTGAYNEQFF

d_call: TRBD1
v_call: TRBV27
clone_size: NA
j_call: TRBJ1-2
cdr3_nt: TGTGCCAGCAGTCCCCAACCCACAGGGGAGGATGGCTACACCTTC
cdr3_aa: CASSPQPTGEDGYTF

d_call: TRBD2
v_call: TRBV7-9
clone_size: NA
j_call: TRBJ2-1
cdr3_nt: TGTGCCAGCAGCTTCGTACCCCTAGCGGGGACCTACAATGAGCAGTTCTTC
cdr3_aa: CASSFVPLAGTYNEQFF

d_call: TRBD1
v_call: TRBV6-2/TRBV6-3
clone_size: NA
j_call: TRBJ1-5
cdr3_nt: TGTGCCAGCAGTCCCCCTCCCCAGGGGGCTTTTCGCCGGTATAGCAATCAGCCCCAGCATTTT
cdr3_aa: CASSPPPQGAFRRYSNQPQHF

d_call: TRBD1
v_call: TRBV19
clone_size: NA
j_call: TRBJ1-1
cdr3_nt: TGTGCCAGTGGGACAGGGGGCACTGAAGCTTTCTTT
cdr3_aa: CASGTGGTEAFF

d_call: NA
v_call: TRBV6-2/TRBV6-3
clone_size: NA
j_call: TRBJ2-1
cdr3_nt: TGTGCCAGCAGTTACGACAGATACAATGAGCAGTTCTTC
cdr3_aa: CASSYDRYNEQFF

d_call: NA
v_call: TRBV27
clone_size: NA
j_call: TRBJ1-2
cdr3_nt: TGTGCCAGCAGTTTACGTAGGACGCTTTCCGGGAGCTATGGCTACACCTTC
cdr3_aa: CASSLRRTLSGSYGYTF

d_call: TRBD1
v_call: TRBV2
clone_size: few
j_call: TRBJ2-6
cdr3_nt: TGTGCCAGCAGTGGGACAGGGGAAAACGTCCTGACTTTC
cdr3_aa: CASSGTGENVLTF

d_call: TRBD1
v_call: TRBV7-3
clone_size: NA
j_call: TRBJ2-7
cdr3_nt: TGTGCCAGCAGCTTGGACAGGGAGGACGAGCAGTACTTC
cdr3_aa: CASSLDREDEQYF

d_call: TRBD1
v_call: TRBV5-4
clone_size: NA
j_call: TRBJ1-4
cdr3_nt: TGTGCCAGCAGCTTGGGGGGGACAGGGGATGAAAAACTGTTTTTT
cdr3_aa: CASSLGGTGDEKLFF

d_call: TRBD1
v_call: TRBV11-2
clone_size: NA
j_call: TRBJ2-7
cdr3_nt: TGTGCCAGCAGCTTCACTATGACAGGGTATGACGAGCAGTACTTC
cdr3_aa: CASSFTMTGYDEQYF